What follows is one T cell receptor (beta chain) and its context. The target antigen is unknown. In TCRdb, the RACE reads were re-called with MiXCR into one record per CDR3 protein. Counted here are 190,000 or so distinct CDR3 sequences, more than 25% occurring once; the ten biggest clones make up roughly 3%. The time point is: pre-sensitization, week 0. Treatment here: therapeutic diphenylcyclopropenone sensitization with weekly scalp DPC. The sample originates from a study of human T cells and chemical hapten exposure. Study-wide results and caveats: Healthy people's immune response may differ from that of the donors, who had alopecia.

The trim removed 1 base at V and 6 bases at J, leaving 10 bases unmatched. Germline values: CDR1 KGHSH, CDR2 LQKENI. The CDR3 spans 17 residues. The clonotype originates from a woman in her twenties or thirties with alopecia areata. Some clones in this sample may be carry-over from other donors' samples. Source: whole blood, taken in connection with sensitization to the hapten diphenylcyclopropenone (DPC). The chain recombines TRBV18 with TRBJ2-2; 8 positions agree with TRBD1. CDR3 in DNA: TGTGCCAGCTCACCACTGGAGCAGGGGGCGTCGCCCGGGGAGCTGTTTTTT. Translated, it gives CASSPLEQGASPGELFF.